This T cell receptor beta chain emerged from a study of T cell repertoires in cytomegalovirus infection. TCRdb reprocessed the reads via MiXCR and lists one record per CDR3 protein. The data contain approximately 140,000 distinct CDR3 sequences, about 6.5% of them singletons. Germline values: CDR1 LGHNA, CDR2 YNFKEQ. V was clipped by 3 bases and J by 3 bases, with 12 bases between them. This CDR3 is 14 amino acids long. The sequencing sample was made of PBMCs. The chain links TRBV4-2 to TRBJ2-7; D may be TRBD1 (5 bases). This receptor was obtained from a human donor in good health (CMV status not recorded). Some clones in this sample may be carry-over from other donors' samples. CDR3 region: CASSQAVGLYEQYF. Here the CDR3 DNA reads TGTGCCAGCAGCCAGGCTGTGGGGCTCTACGAGCAGTACTTC.